The 4 T cell receptor beta chains listed next were all sequenced from one sample in a study of preoperative IRX-2 immunotherapy in early breast cancer. The treatment here: preoperative locoregional IRX-2 cytokine immunotherapy. Using immunoSEQ multiplex PCR, the repertoire was profiled, and TCRdb retains in-frame clones only, with some absent. The sample consists of 25,000 to 30,000 clones, about four fifths of them appearing once. The sample here was taken from a patient treated with IRX-2 immunotherapy. Receptors were obtained from a human donor with breast cancer.

This chain links TRBV5-1 with TRBJ1-5; possibly TRBD1 for D (6 bases). This CDR3 has 15 residues. The germline V gene has CDR1 SGHRS and CDR2 YFSETQ. V was pared by 0 bases and J by 5 bases, with 12 bases between. The CDR3 nucleotides are TGCGCCAGCAGCTTGGCCGGAGCAGGGGATCAGCCCCAGCATTTT. Encoded protein: CASSLAGAGDQPQHF.

This clone has a handful of counts. This sequence joins TRBV18 and TRBJ1-3; 9 bases are a match to TRBD1. The CDR3 is 15 amino acids. CDR1 is KGHSH and CDR2 is LQKENI in the germline V gene. V dropped 5 bases and J dropped 7; count of bases not matched to a gene: 9. CDR3 DNA sequence: TGTGCCAGCTCAACAACAGGGGGCAATTGGAACACCATATATTTT. This gives the protein CASSTTGGNWNTIYF.

This clone was detected a few times. The rearrangement links TRBV6-8 to TRBJ2-2; D perhaps matches TRBD1 (5 bases). This CDR3 region has 15 residues. Germline V gene sequence: CDR1 MNHGY, CDR2 SAAAGT. Trimming took off 0 bases at V and 3 bases at J, with 8 bases between the two ends. The CDR3, as DNA: TGTGCCAGCAGTTACTCCCCCAGGGACACCGGGGAGCTGTTTTTT. Translated: CASSYSPRDTGELFF.

The CDR3 nucleotides are TGTGCCAGCAGTGCGGTCCTGAACACTGAAGCTTTCTTT. Encoded protein: CASSAVLNTEAFF. The V and J genes are TRBV22-1 and TRBJ1-1. TRBV22-1 is noted as a pseudogene. The length of the CDR3 is 13 residues.